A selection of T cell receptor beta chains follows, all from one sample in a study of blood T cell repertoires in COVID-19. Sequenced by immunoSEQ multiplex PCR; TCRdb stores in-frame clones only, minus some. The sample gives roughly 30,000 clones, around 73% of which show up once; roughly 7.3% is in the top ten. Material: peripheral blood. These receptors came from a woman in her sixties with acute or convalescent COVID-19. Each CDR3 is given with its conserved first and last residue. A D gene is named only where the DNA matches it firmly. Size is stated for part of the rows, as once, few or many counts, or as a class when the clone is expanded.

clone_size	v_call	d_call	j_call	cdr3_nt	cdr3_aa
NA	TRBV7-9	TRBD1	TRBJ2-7	TGTGCCAGCCGACAGGGGGCACGGGACGAGCAGTACTTC	CASRQGARDEQYF
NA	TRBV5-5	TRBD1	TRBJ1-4	TGTGCCAGCAGCTGGAGCCAGGGGGCAACTAATGAAAAACTGTTTTTT	CASSWSQGATNEKLFF
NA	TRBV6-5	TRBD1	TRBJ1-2	TGTGCCAGCAGCCATACAGGGGGCGACCCCTATGGCTACACCTTC	CASSHTGGDPYGYTF
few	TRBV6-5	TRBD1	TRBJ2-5	TGTGCCAGCAGTCGCACTACGGGACAGACGGAGACCCAGTACTTC	CASSRTTGQTETQYF
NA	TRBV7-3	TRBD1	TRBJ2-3	TGTGCCAGCAGCAAACAGGGGGGTAGCACAGATACGCAGTATTTT	CASSKQGGSTDTQYF
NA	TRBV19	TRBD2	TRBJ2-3	TGTGCCAGTAACCTGAAGGGACTAGCCGCAGATACGCAGTATTTT	CASNLKGLAADTQYF
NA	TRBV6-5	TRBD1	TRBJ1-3	TGTGCCAGCAGAACCCAGGGGGCTGGAAACACCATATATTTT	CASRTQGAGNTIYF
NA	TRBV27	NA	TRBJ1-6	TGTGCCAGCAGTAAAGGGGGGGTACGTAATTCACCCCTCCACTTT	CASSKGGVRNSPLHF
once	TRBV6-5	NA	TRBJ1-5	TGTGCCAGCAGCCCCTCCGGGGTAGGTCAGCCCCAGCATTTT	CASSPSGVGQPQHF
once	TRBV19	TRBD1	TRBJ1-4	TGTGCCAGTCTCGACAGGGACGGTAATGAAAAACTGTTTTTT	CASLDRDGNEKLFF
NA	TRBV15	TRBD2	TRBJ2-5	TGTGCCACCAGTCAGCGGGGGGCTGCCCAAGAGACCCAGTACTTC	CATSQRGAAQETQYF
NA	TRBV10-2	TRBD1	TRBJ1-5	TGCGCCAGCAGAAAAACCGGTGGAGGGACAGGGAATCAGCCCCAGCATTTT	CASRKTGGGTGNQPQHF
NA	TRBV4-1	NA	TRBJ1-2	TGCGCCAGCAGCCAAAGCCCCGCGCTCTATGGCTACACCTTC	CASSQSPALYGYTF
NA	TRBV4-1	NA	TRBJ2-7	TGCGCCAGCAGCCAAGAAGTTGGGAGTTCTCAGTACTTC	CASSQEVGSSQYF
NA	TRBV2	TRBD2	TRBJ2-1	TGTGCCAGCGTTGTTGCGGGGGGGCAAAATGAGCAGTTCTTC	CASVVAGGQNEQFF
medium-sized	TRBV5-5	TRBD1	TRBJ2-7	TGTGCCAGCAGCTTGTCCCGGACAGGGATCTACGAGCAGTACTTC	CASSLSRTGIYEQYF
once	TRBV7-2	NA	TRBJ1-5	TGTGCCAGCAGTCCTCGAGGGGGGGCGGGACAGCCCCAGCATTTT	CASSPRGGAGQPQHF
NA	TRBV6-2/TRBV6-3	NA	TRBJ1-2	TGTGCCAGCAGTCCGACACAAGACTATGGCTACACCTTC	CASSPTQDYGYTF
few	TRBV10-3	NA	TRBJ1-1	TGTGCCATCAGTGAGTCGGCCCAACATGAAGCTTTCTTT	CAISESAQHEAFF
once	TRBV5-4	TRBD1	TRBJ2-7	TGTGCCAGCAGCGAGGCTGGCTCAACAGGGGCCCACTCCTACGAGCAGTACTTC	CASSEAGSTGAHSYEQYF
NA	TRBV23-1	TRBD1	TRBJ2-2	TGCGCCAGCAGTCGAGACAGGGCCAAGAACACCGGGGAGCTGTTTTTT	CASSRDRAKNTGELFF
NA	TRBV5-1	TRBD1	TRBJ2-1	TGCGCCAGCAGCACAGAGGACAGGCGAGTAGGTGAGCAGTTCTTC	CASSTEDRRVGEQFF
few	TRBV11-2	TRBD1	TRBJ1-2	TGTGCCAGCAGCCCCCGGGACAGGGACCTAGGTGGCTACACCTTC	CASSPRDRDLGGYTF
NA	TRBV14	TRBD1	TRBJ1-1	TGTGCCAGCACGACAGGGGGGGGGAACACTGAAGCTTTCTTT	CASTTGGGNTEAFF
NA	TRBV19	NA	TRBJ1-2	TGTGCCAGTAGCCGGCTGGGCAGGGAGGGAGGTGGCTACACCTTC	CASSRLGREGGGYTF
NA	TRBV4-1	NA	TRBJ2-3	TGCGCCAGCAGCCAAGAAGACAGCCCCACAGATACGCAGTATTTT	CASSQEDSPTDTQYF
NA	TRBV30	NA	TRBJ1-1	TGTGCCTGGAGCGCCTCCGGGCGGTTAGCCCAGCGGGAGAACACTGAAGCTTTCTTT	CAWSASGRLAQRENTEAFF
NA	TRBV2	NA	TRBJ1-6	TGTGCCAGTGTGGCCATTCCAGCCTATAATTCACCCCTCCACTTT	CASVAIPAYNSPLHF
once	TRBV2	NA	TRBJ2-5	TGTGCCAGCAGTGAACAACAGGGCCAAGAGACCCAGTACTTC	CASSEQQGQETQYF
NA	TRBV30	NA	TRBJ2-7	TGTGCCTGGGATACAGGGCTCTCCTACGAGCAGTACTTC	CAWDTGLSYEQYF
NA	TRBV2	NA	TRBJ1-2	TGTGCCAGCAGTGAAGCCCGAGGGATTGGCTACACCTTC	CASSEARGIGYTF
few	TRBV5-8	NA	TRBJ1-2	TGTGCCAGCAGCTTGGTGGGGGGGCAGGTGCCCTATGGCTACACCTTC	CASSLVGGQVPYGYTF
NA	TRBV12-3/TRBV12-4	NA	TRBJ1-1	TGTGCCAGCAGTATAACGCGAGAAGCTTTCTTT	CASSITREAFF
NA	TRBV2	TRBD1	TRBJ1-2	TGTGCCAGCACCTCAGGGGGCGCCGGTGGCTACACCTTC	CASTSGGAGGYTF
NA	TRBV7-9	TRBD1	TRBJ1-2	TGTGCCAGCAGCCCTACAGGGGGGGGAGGCTACACCTTC	CASSPTGGGGYTF
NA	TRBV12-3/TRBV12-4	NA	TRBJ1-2	TGTGCCAGCAGCCTGACAGACTTTTATGGCTACACCTTC	CASSLTDFYGYTF
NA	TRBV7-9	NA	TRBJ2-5	TGTGCCAGCCTGGAGGGCTGGGCCCCTCAAGAGACCCAGTACTTC	CASLEGWAPQETQYF
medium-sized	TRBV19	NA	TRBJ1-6	TGTGCCAGTAGTATAGTCCACTATAATTCACCCCTCCACTTT	CASSIVHYNSPLHF
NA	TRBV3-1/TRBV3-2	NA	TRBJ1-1	TGTGCCAGCAGCCAAGAGGGAACGGACACCGGGGCTTTCTTT	CASSQEGTDTGAFF
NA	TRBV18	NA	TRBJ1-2	TGTGCCAGCTCAGGACCAGGGTCGGAAGGCTACACCTTC	CASSGPGSEGYTF
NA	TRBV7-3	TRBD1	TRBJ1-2	TGTGCCAGCAGCTGCCGACCCATAGGACAGGGTCGAGGCTACACCTTC	CASSCRPIGQGRGYTF
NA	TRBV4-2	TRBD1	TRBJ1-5	TGTGCCAGCAGCCAAGAGACAGGGGTGGGTCAGCCCCAGCATTTT	CASSQETGVGQPQHF
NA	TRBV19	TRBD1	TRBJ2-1	TGTGCCAGTAGTACGGGACAGAACAATGAGCAGTTCTTC	CASSTGQNNEQFF
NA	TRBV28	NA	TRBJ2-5	TGTGCCAGCAGTTTCGTTCACAGGGAGACCCAGTACTTC	CASSFVHRETQYF
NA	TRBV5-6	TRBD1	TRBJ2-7	TGTGCCAGCAGCACGGGGACAGGGAATTCCTACGAGCAGTACTTC	CASSTGTGNSYEQYF
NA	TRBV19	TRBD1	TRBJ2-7	TGTGCCAGTAGTATATCCGGCAGGGGGCAGGTCGAGCAGTACTTC	CASSISGRGQVEQYF
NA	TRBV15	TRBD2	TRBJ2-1	TGTGCCACCAGCAGGGGAGGGTCGGTGGGTCGGGAGCAGTTCTTC	CATSRGGSVGREQFF
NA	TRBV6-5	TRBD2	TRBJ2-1	TGTGCCAGCAGTCGGGGGGGCCAGGGGAATGAGCAGTTCTTC	CASSRGGQGNEQFF
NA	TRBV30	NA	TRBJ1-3	TGTGCCTGGAGTGTTGTGGGCGGAAACACCATATATTTT	CAWSVVGGNTIYF
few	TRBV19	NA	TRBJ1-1	TGTGCCAGTAGTAAGGAGGGCTCCAAAAAGCAGGCTTTCTTT	CASSKEGSKKQAFF
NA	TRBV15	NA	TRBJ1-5	TGTGCCACCAGCAGGCGAGGGAAGAATCAGCCCCAGCATTTT	CATSRRGKNQPQHF
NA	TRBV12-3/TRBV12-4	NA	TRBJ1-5	TGTGCCAGCAGTTTAAAGGGGGAGCAGCCCCAGCATTTT	CASSLKGEQPQHF